This T cell receptor beta chain was sequenced during a study of CD4 T cells in relation to SARS-CoV-2 and coronaviruses. Sequenced by immunoSEQ multiplex PCR; TCRdb stores in-frame clones only, minus some. The data contain more than 20,000 clones, about 70% of them singletons. Trimming removed 7 bases at V and 0 bases at J, with 6 bases between. CDR1 and CDR2 from the germline V gene are SNHLY and FYNNEI. The CDR3 contains 12 residues. Before the COVID-19 pandemic, during about 2011-2019, CD4+ T cells were taken from unexposed donors. The cells were cultured for under twelve days before CD4+ T cells were isolated. Of note for this clone: Its antigen is as yet unknown.

Material for sequencing was CD4+ T cells from PBMCs, cultured in vitro. The chain recombines TRBV2 with TRBJ2-5, with D maybe TRBD1 (6 bases). The TCR was taken from a human donor in good health. The DNA for the CDR3 is TGTGCCAGCAAGGGGGACCAAGAGACCCAGTACTTC. Translating it yields CASKGDQETQYF.